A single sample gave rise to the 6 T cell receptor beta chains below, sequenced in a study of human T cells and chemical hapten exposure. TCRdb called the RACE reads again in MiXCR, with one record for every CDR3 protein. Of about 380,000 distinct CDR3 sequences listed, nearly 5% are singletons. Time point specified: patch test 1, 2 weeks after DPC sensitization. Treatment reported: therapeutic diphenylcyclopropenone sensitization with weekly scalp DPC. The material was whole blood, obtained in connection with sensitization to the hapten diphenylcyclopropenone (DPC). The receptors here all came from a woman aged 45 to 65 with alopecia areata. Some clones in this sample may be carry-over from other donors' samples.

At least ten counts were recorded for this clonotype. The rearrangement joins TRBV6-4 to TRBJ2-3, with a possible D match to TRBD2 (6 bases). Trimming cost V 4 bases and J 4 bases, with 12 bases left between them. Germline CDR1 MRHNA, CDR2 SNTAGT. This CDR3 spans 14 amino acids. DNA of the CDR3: TGTGCCAGCAGTGTAATGGGAGGCGCAGATACGCAGTATTTT. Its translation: CASSVMGGADTQYF.

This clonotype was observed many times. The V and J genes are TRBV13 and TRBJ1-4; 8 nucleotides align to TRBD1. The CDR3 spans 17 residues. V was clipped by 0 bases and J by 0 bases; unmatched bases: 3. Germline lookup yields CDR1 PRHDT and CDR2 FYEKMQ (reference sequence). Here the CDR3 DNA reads TGTGCCAGCAGCTTAGGTGGACAGGGTGCAACTAATGAAAAACTGTTTTTT. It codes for CASSLGGQGATNEKLFF.

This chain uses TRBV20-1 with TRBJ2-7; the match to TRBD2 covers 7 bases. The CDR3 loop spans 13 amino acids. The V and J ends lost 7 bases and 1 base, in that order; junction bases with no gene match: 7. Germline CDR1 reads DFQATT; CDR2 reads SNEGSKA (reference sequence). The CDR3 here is CSVPGSGSYEQYF. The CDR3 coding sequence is TGCAGTGTTCCGGGTAGCGGGTCCTACGAGCAGTACTTC.

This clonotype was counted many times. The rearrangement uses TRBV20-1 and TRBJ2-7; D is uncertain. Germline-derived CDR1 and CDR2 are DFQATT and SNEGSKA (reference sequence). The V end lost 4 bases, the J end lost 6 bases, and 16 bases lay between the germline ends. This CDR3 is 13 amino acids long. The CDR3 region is CSAKPGRLSEQYF. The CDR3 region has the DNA TGCAGTGCTAAACCGGGCCGCCTGAGCGAGCAGTACTTC.

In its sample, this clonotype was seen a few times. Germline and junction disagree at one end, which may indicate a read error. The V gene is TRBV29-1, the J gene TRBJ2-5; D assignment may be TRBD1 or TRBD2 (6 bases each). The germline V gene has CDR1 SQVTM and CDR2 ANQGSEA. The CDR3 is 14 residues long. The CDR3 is CGVAPRGGVETQYF. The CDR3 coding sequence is TGCGGCGTTGCCCCCAGGGGAGGCGTAGAGACCCAGTACTTC.

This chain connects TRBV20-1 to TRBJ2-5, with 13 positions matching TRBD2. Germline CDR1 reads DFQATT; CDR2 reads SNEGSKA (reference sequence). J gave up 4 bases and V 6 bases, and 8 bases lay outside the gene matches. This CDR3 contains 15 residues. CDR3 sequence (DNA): TGCAGTGCCCCCCGGACTAGCGGGGGAGGAGAGACCCAGTACTTC. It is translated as CSAPRTSGGGETQYF.